In this sample, the clone carrying this T cell receptor (beta chain) turned up many times. Its target is not known. The sample is drawn from a study of T cell repertoires in cytomegalovirus infection. About the research overall: Indicated by public TCR beta signatures were CMV infection and matching HLA type. Study-wide findings and caveats: Dominating the ex vivo response were HLA-C-restricted CMV-specific TCR beta clonotypes. Based on cumulative public TCR beta family frequency, carriers of CMV plus the relevant HLA were identified.

CDR1 is SGHTA, CDR2 FQGNSA, per germline. The V and J ends lost 4 bases and 10 bases, in that order; junction bases with no gene match: 9. This CDR3 is 14 amino acids long. TCRdb itself ran the reads through MiXCR, one entry per CDR3 protein. The profile covers 200,000 or so distinct CDR3 sequences, with about 28% appearing a single time and approximately 31% taken by the ten largest. The sequencing sample was made of PBMCs. This TCR came from a human donor in good health (CMV status not recorded). Some clones in this sample may be carry-over from other donors' samples. This chain joins TRBV7-2 and TRBJ1-1; TRBD1 matches at 10 bases. Written as DNA, the CDR3 is TGTGCCAGCAGCTCCGACAGGGGGCTAGCCACAGCTTTCTTT. This translates into CASSSDRGLATAFF.